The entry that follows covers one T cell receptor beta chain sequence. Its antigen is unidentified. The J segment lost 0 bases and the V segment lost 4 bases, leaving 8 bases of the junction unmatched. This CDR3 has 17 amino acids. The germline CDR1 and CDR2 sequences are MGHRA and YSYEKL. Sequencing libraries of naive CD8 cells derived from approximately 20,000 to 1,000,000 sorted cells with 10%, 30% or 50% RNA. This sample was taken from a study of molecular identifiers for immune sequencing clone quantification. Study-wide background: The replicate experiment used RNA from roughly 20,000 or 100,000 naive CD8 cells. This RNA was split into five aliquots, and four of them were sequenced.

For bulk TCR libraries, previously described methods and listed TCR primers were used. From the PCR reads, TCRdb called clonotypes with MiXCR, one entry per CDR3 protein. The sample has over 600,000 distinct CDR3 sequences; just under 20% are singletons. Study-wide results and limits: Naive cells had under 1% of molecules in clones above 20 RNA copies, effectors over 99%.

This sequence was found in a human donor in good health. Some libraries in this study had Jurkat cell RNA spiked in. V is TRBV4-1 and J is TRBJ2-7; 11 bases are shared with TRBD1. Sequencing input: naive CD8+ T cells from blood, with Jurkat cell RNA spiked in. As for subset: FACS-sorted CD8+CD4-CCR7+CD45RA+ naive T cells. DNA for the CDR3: TGCGCCAGCAGCCTTTCTCGGGACAGGGGGAACTCCTACGAGCAGTACTTC. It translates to CASSLSRDRGNSYEQYF.